The source of this TCR beta chain is a study of cytomegalovirus exposure and HLA in healthy donors. Turning to the study itself: The roughly 100 million unique TCR beta sequences, from roughly 170 million T cells, were found by an earlier analysis.

13 Jbeta primers and 60 Vbeta primers were used for the PCR. TCRdb's table, derived via immunoSEQ multiplex PCR, lists solely in-frame clones and lacks some. This sample carries under 200,000 clones, roughly four fifths of them seen once, and the ten largest clones take less than 3%. CDR3 size: 14 residues. V lost 2 bases to trimming and J lost 6 bases; unmatched junction nucleotides: 2. The germline V gene encodes CDR1 SGHRS and CDR2 YFSETQ. This clone showed up just a few times. The antigen remains undetermined. The study's findings and limits: After further analysis at a later stage, under 20,000 TCR beta sequences were associated with HLA alleles at 0.05 false discovery rate. According to an earlier analysis, most TCR beta V segments yielded productive rearrangements about 87% or about 30% of the time. HLA-A and HLA-B allele assignments for most subjects were reportedly predicted accurately using TCR beta sequences.

The sequenced sample consisted of PBMCs. This chain joins TRBV5-1 and TRBJ1-6; TRBD1 matches 7 bases. The sequence was collected from a female donor in good health and CMV-seronegative. Here the CDR3 DNA reads TGCGCCAGCAGCTTAACAGGGGCTAATTCACCCCTCCACTTT. Amino acid sequence: CASSLTGANSPLHF.